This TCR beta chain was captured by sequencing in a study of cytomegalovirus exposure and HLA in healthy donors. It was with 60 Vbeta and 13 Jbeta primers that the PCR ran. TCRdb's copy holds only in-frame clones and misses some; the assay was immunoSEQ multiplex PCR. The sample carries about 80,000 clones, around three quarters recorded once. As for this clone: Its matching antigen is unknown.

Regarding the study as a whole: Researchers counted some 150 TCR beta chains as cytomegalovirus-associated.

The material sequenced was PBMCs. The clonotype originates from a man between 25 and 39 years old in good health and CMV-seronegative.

The CDR3: CASSGSGGYEQYF. The CDR3, as DNA: TGTGCCAGCAGTGGTAGCGGGGGCTACGAGCAGTACTTC. The J gene is TRBJ2-7, the V gene TRBV5-4; 9 positions match TRBD2. From germline, CDR1 is SGHNT and CDR2 YYREEE (reference sequence). The CDR3 sequence is 13 residues long. V lost 5 bases and J lost 3; bases outside the gene matches: 3. The whole variable domain, filled in from reference TRBV5-4 and TRBJ2-7, reads ETGVTQSPTHLIKTRGQQVTLRCSSQSGHNTVSWYQQALGQGPQFIFQYYREEENGRGNFPPRFSGLQFPNYSSELNVNALELDDSALYLCASSGSGGYEQYFGPGTRLTVT.